The T cell receptor (beta chain) under discussion was sequenced for a study of T-cell reconstitution after alpha-beta-depleted transplantation in children. The CDR3 is made up of 11 amino acids. The germline V and J ends were trimmed by 3 bases and 2 bases, with 2 bases remaining between them. The V gene's germline CDR1 is SGHRS and CDR2 YFSETQ. For TCRbeta, the library was prepared with unique molecular identifiers. TCRdb re-called the PCR reads with MiXCR, one entry per CDR3 protein. The table includes about 16,000 distinct CDR3 sequences, roughly 7.6% detected once. At least ten counts were recorded for this clonotype. Its antigen is currently unknown. Study-level results: Where some patients showed high TCRbeta diversity at day 60, it came from recipient T cells and thymic progenitors that had survived.

The receptor was derived from a boy in the first two years of life who had a stem cell transplant for Wiskott-Aldrich syndrome, so the T cells may come from the graft donor. This chain uses TRBV5-1 with TRBJ2-5; no firm D call. Sample: PBMCs, mostly from graft donor cells, taken 60 days after TCRalphabeta/CD19-depleted stem cell transplant. This CDR3 reads CASSSQETQYF. The CDR3 bases are TGCGCCAGCAGCTCTCAAGAGACCCAGTACTTC.